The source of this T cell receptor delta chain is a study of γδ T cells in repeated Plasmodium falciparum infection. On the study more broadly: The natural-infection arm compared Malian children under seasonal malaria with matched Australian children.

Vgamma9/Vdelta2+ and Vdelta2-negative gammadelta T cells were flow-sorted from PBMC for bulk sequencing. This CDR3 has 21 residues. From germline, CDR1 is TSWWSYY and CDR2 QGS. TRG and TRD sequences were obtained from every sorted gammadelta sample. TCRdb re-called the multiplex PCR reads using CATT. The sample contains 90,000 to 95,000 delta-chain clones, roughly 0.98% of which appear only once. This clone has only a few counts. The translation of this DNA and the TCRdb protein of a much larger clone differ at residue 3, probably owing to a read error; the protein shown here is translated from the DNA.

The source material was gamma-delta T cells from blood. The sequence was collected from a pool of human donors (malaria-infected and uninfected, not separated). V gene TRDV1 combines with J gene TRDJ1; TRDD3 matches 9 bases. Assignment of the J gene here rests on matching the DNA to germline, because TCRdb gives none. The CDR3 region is CAPGEGPTAPYWGTYTDKLIF. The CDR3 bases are TGTGCTCCTGGGGAAGGCCCTACAGCTCCCTACTGGGGGACCTACACCGATAAACTCATCTTT.